The 24 T cell receptor beta chains below come from one sample, sequenced in a study of cytomegalovirus exposure and HLA in healthy donors. The PCR contained 60 Vbeta and 13 Jbeta primers. The method was immunoSEQ multiplex PCR; TCRdb's version includes in-frame clones alone and lacks a portion of them. The sample lists about 73,000 clones; around 67% were seen once. The sequencing input was PBMCs. The receptors stem from a woman between 45 and 60 years old in good health and CMV-seropositive.

The chain has TRBV6-5 and TRBJ2-1, with D possibly TRBD2 on 5 matching bases. CDR3 length: 14 amino acids. Per germline, CDR1 MNHEY and CDR2 SVGAGI. Trimming took 3 bases from V and 6 from J, leaving 12 bases between them. The CDR3: CASSYGLNLNEQFF. The CDR3 nucleotides are TGTGCCAGCAGTTATGGACTCAACCTCAATGAGCAGTTCTTC.

The chain employs TRBV7-3 and TRBJ2-1; 8 positions agree with TRBD2. Germline lookup yields CDR1 SGHTA and CDR2 FQGTGA. The ends lost 5 bases at V and 10 bases at J; junction bases unmatched: 7. The CDR3 is 13 residues long. This CDR3 reads CASSEISGTEQFF. In DNA, the CDR3 is TGTGCCAGCAGCGAGATTAGCGGGACAGAGCAGTTCTTC. The variable domain in full, completed from reference TRBV7-3 and TRBJ2-1, reads GAGVSQTPSNKVTEKGKYVELRCDPISGHTALYWYRQSLGQGPEFLIYFQGTGAADDSGLPNDRFFAVRPEGSVSTLKIQRTERGDSAVYLCASSEISGTEQFFGPGTRLTVL.

This clone came up once. This chain links TRBV7-9 with TRBJ1-1; tentative D call: TRBD1 (5 bases). CDR1 and CDR2 (germline): SEHNR, FQNEAQ (reference sequence). There are 13 residues in the CDR3. The CDR3 DNA reads as TGTGTTGGGGGAGGGGAGCAGAACACTGAAGCTTTCTTT. Translating it yields CVGGGEQNTEAFF.

This clone was counted a few times. This CDR3 is also generated by other DNA sequences in the sample. This rearrangement joins TRBV5-4 to TRBJ1-2; D unclear. Germline V CDR1 and CDR2: SGHNT, YYREEE (reference sequence). V lost 4 bases to trimming and J lost 7 bases, with 14 bases between them. CDR3 length: 13 amino acids. DNA for the CDR3: TGTGCCAGCAGCCGAACTGGTGGTGGTGGCTACACCTTC. Amino acid sequence: CASSRTGGGGYTF.

The gene calls are TRBV7-6 and TRBJ2-5; 9 nucleotides match TRBD2. The germline V gene has CDR1 SGHVS and CDR2 FNYEAQ. The CDR3 runs to 16 residues. The ends lost 2 bases at V and 7 bases at J; junction bases unmatched: 11. The CDR3 sequence: CASSLRDSGGLPTQYF. As DNA, the CDR3 is TGTGCCAGCAGCTTAAGGGATAGCGGGGGCCTCCCGACCCAGTACTTC.

The chain couples TRBV27 to TRBJ2-6, with D possibly TRBD2 on 6 matching bases. V gave up 2 bases and J gave up 4 bases, with 9 bases separating them. This CDR3 has 15 residues. The germline V gene has CDR1 MNHEY and CDR2 SMNVEV (reference sequence). The CDR3 sequence is CASSLGGSGANVLTF. DNA for the CDR3: TGTGCCAGCAGTTTAGGGGGGTCCGGGGCCAACGTCCTGACTTTC.

The chain employs TRBV20-1 and TRBJ2-1; D is undetermined. The CDR3 covers 11 residues. Germline values: CDR1 DFQATT, CDR2 SNEGSKA (reference sequence). V lost 7 bases, J lost 5 bases, and 9 bases lay in between. DNA of the CDR3: TGCAGTGTTGGCGAGGACAATGAGCAGTTCTTC. It encodes CSVGEDNEQFF.

The chain is built from TRBV29-1 and TRBJ1-6, with 8 nucleotides matching TRBD1. CDR3 length: 13 residues. The germline CDR1 and CDR2 sequences are SQVTM and ANQGSEA. Trimming removed 7 bases from V and 5 bases from J; junction bases left unmatched: 4. As DNA, the CDR3 is TGCAGCGCACGGACAGGGAATAATTCACCCCTCCACTTT. Translation: CSARTGNNSPLHF.

V usage is TRBV6-1 and J usage is TRBJ1-2; a weak D match, TRBD1 (5 bases). This CDR3 is built from 14 residues. CDR1 is MNHNS and CDR2 is SASEGT in the germline V gene. Between the trimmed V and J ends, which lost 7 bases and 2 bases, there was a span of 14 bases. The CDR3 here is CASTNTGGNYGYTF. DNA for the CDR3: TGTGCCAGCACCAACACCGGGGGGAACTATGGCTACACCTTC.

This clone turned up a few times. The chain is built from TRBV6-5 and TRBJ2-1; TRBD1 aligns across 11 bases. CDR1 and CDR2 (germline): MNHEY, SVGAGI. The CDR3 has 15 amino acids. V gave up 10 bases and J gave up 9 bases; unmatched junction bases: 14. This chain's CDR3 is CATSPRTGGGVEQFF. The CDR3 nucleotides read TGTGCCACTTCTCCCCGGACAGGGGGCGGGGTTGAGCAGTTCTTC.

The chain links TRBV10-3 to TRBJ2-3; 9 bases agree with TRBD1. CDR3 length: 17 residues. The germline gives CDR1 ENHRY, CDR2 SYGVKD. V lost 0 bases, J lost 4 bases, and 8 bases stayed unmatched. The DNA for the CDR3 is TGTGCCATCAGTGAGTCGGGTACAGGGGGCGTATCAGATACGCAGTATTTT. Amino acid sequence: CAISESGTGGVSDTQYF.

The chain couples TRBV5-1 to TRBJ2-3, with no clear D. CDR3 length equals 13 residues. Trimming removed 1 base from V and 4 bases from J, with 7 bases in between. Germline lookup yields CDR1 SGHRS and CDR2 YFSETQ. DNA of the CDR3: TGCGCCAGCAGCTTGACGTACTCAGATACGCAGTATTTT. Amino acid sequence: CASSLTYSDTQYF.

CDR3 protein: CASSWRPPRDTSFDIQYF. DNA for the CDR3: TGTGCCAGTAGTTGGAGGCCCCCCCGGGACACCAGTTTTGACATTCAGTACTTC. The J gene is TRBJ2-4, the V gene TRBV19; perhaps TRBD1 as D (6 bases). Germline CDR1 is LNHDA and CDR2 is SQIVND (reference sequence). CDR3 size: 18 residues. Between the trimmed V and J ends, which lost 5 bases and 8 bases, there was a span of 28 bases.

This clone appeared a few times. V and J are TRBV18 and TRBJ1-1; D may be TRBD1 (5 bases). Germline V gene lookup returns CDR1 KGHSH and CDR2 LQKENI. This CDR3 is 14 amino acids long. Trimming stripped 2 bases from V and 3 bases from J, with 10 bases between. CDR3 nucleotide sequence: TGTGCCAGCTCACCAAGGGGAACGGACACTGAAGCTTTCTTT. Encoded protein: CASSPRGTDTEAFF.

The chain links TRBV19 to TRBJ2-7; 7 bases align to TRBD2. The CDR3 loop spans 13 amino acids. Germline values: CDR1 LNHDA, CDR2 SQIVND (reference sequence). J was trimmed by 5 bases and V by 5 bases; bases with no gene match: 6. Here the CDR3 reads CASSGAGGNEQYF. The CDR3 DNA sequence: TGTGCCAGTAGTGGCGCCGGGGGGAACGAGCAGTACTTC.

This clone was found a few times. The rearrangement uses TRBV19 and TRBJ1-2; 7 bases line up with TRBD1. This CDR3 has 16 amino acids. V lost 5 bases, J lost 0 bases, and 9 bases stayed unmatched. Per germline, CDR1 LNHDA and CDR2 SQIVND (reference sequence). CDR3 bases: TGTGCCAGTAGTGGGAATGAAGGGGGCGCTAACTATGGCTACACCTTC. Translating gives CASSGNEGGANYGYTF.

CDR3 coding DNA: TGTGCCAGCAGCGTAGTTACAGGACAAGGCTACACCTTC. Translated: CASSVVTGQGYTF. This chain links TRBV9 with TRBJ1-2; possibly TRBD1 for D (5 bases). The germline V and J ends were trimmed by 0 bases and 8 bases, with 11 bases remaining between them. Germline CDR1 SGDLS, CDR2 YYNGEE. The CDR3 totals 13 residues.

V is TRBV6-5 and J is TRBJ1-2; 9 bases fit TRBD1. Germline-derived CDR1 and CDR2 are MNHEY and SVGAGI. The CDR3 has 14 amino acids. V was clipped by 6 bases and J by 8 bases; unmatched bases: 10. The CDR3 DNA reads as TGTGCCAGCAGCTTCGGACAGGGGCCTAGGGGCTACACCTTC. This sequence encodes CASSFGQGPRGYTF.

The rearrangement joins TRBV25-1 to TRBJ2-5, with D perhaps matching TRBD2 (5 bases). CDR3 length: 13 residues. Trimming removed 2 bases from V and 5 bases from J, with 9 bases in between. Germline CDR1 reads MGHDK; CDR2 reads SYGVNS. CDR3 in amino acids: CASSEPGMETQYF. The CDR3 region has the DNA TGTGCCAGCAGTGAACCGGGGATGGAGACCCAGTACTTC.

This clone has more than one count but fewer than ten. The DNA for the CDR3 is TGTGCCAGCTCATCCCAGGGGAATGAAAAACTGTTTTTT. Protein: CASSSQGNEKLFF. The rearrangement joins TRBV18 to TRBJ1-4; tentatively, D is TRBD1 (6 bases). This CDR3 has 13 residues. The V end was cut by 5 bases, the J end by 5 bases, with 9 bases between. Per germline, CDR1 KGHSH and CDR2 LQKENI.

The chain carries TRBV6-5 and TRBJ2-1; TRBD2 matches at 12 bases. The J segment lost 5 bases and the V segment lost 4 bases, leaving 3 bases of the junction unmatched. Germline CDR1 reads MNHEY; CDR2 reads SVGAGI. CDR3 length equals 15 residues. Here the CDR3 DNA reads TGTGCCAGCAGTTGGACTAGCGGGGAGGACAATGAGCAGTTCTTC. This sequence encodes CASSWTSGEDNEQFF.

The chain uses TRBV2 and TRBJ2-2; TRBD2 aligns across 11 bases. Germline trimming cut 4 bases from V and 7 bases from J; bases unmatched to any gene: 5. The germline gives CDR1 SNHLY, CDR2 FYNNEI. The CDR3 is made up of 15 amino acids. The CDR3, as DNA: TGTGCCAGCAGTGGACTAGCGGGGTATGGCGGGGAGCTGTTTTTT. Its translation: CASSGLAGYGGELFF.

The chain recombines TRBV7-9 with TRBJ1-1; D is unclear. This CDR3 spans 14 amino acids. The V end lost 1 base, the J end lost 4 bases, and 10 bases lay between the germline ends. Germline V lookup: CDR1 SEHNR, CDR2 FQNEAQ (reference sequence). This CDR3 is CASSLGLELTEAFF. Written as DNA, the CDR3 is TGTGCCAGCAGCTTAGGACTTGAACTCACTGAAGCTTTCTTT. Variable domain in full (rest from reference TRBV7-9 and TRBJ1-1): DTGVSQNPRHKITKRGQNVTFRCDPISEHNRLYWYRQTLGQGPEFLTYFQNEAQLEKSRLLSDRFSAERPKGSFSTLEIQRTEQGDSAMYLCASSLGLELTEAFFGQGTRLTVV.

The CDR3 DNA is TGTGCCTGGAGTGACAGCAACGATCAGCCCCAGCATTTT. This codes for CAWSDSNDQPQHF. The J gene is TRBJ1-5, the V gene TRBV30, with D unclear. The CDR3 loop spans 13 amino acids. The germline CDR1 and CDR2 sequences are GTSNPN and SVGIG (reference sequence). The germline V and J ends were trimmed by 1 base and 5 bases, with 9 bases remaining between them.